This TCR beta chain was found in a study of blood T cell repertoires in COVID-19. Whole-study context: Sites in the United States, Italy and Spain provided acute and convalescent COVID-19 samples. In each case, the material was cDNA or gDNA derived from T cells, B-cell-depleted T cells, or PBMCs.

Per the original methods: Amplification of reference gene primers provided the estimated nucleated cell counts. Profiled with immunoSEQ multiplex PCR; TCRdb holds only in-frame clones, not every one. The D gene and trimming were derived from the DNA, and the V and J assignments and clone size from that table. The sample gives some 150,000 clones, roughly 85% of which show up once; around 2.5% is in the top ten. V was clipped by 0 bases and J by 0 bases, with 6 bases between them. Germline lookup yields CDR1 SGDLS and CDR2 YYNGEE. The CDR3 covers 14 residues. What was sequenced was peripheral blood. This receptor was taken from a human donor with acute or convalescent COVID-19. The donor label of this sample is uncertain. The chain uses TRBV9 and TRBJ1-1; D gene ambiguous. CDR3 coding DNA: TGTGCCAGCAGCGTAGGCCAGGTGAACACTGAAGCTTTCTTT. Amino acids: CASSVGQVNTEAFF.